Listed below are T cell receptor beta chains from one sample, sequenced in a study of shared clonotypes between healthy human individuals. Data came from immunoSEQ multiplex PCR; TCRdb stores just in-frame clones and leaves some out. Of millions of clones detected, approximately 93% appear once; the ten largest clones hold roughly 0.36%. The sequencing sample was made of naive CD4+ T cells from PBMCs. The receptors come from a man aged 18 to 29 in good health. Some clones in this sample may be carry-over from other donors' samples. The CDR3 runs from the conserved cysteine through the conserved F or W. A D gene is named only where the DNA matches it firmly. Rows may omit the clone size; those that give it use once, few, many or a size class.

clone_size	d_call	v_call	j_call	cdr3_aa	cdr3_nt
.	.	TRBV4-2	TRBJ1-4	CASSQPKRTEGVTNEKLFF	TGTGCCAGCAGCCAACCTAAACGGACAGAAGGGGTAACTAATGAAAAACTGTTTTTT
.	.	TRBV6-1	TRBJ1-1	CASDALINTEAFF	TGTGCCAGCGACGCACTGATAAACACTGAAGCTTTCTTT
once	.	TRBV27	TRBJ1-6	CASSLEERLPLHF	TGTGCCAGCAGTTTGGAAGAACGGTTACCCCTCCACTTT
.	TRBD2	TRBV5-1	TRBJ2-7	CASSSPGGPDEQYF	TGCGCCAGCAGCTCTCCGGGAGGGCCCGACGAGCAGTACTTC
once	.	TRBV6-1	TRBJ1-2	CASSQGGFNYGYTF	TGTGCCAGCAGCCAGGGAGGGTTTAACTATGGCTACACCTTC
.	.	TRBV7-3	TRBJ1-2	CASSPQGSLDYGYTF	TGTGCCAGCAGCCCCCAAGGGTCCCTCGACTATGGCTACACCTTC
.	TRBD1	TRBV4-1	TRBJ1-2	CASSQPDRSGGYTF	TGCGCCAGCAGCCAACCGGACAGGTCGGGAGGCTACACCTTC
.	.	TRBV28	TRBJ2-5	CASSQRGGGVETQYF	TGTGCCAGCAGTCAAAGGGGGGGTGGAGTAGAGACCCAGTACTTC
.	TRBD1	TRBV7-9	TRBJ1-1	CASSLALNRGLNTEAFF	TGTGCCAGCAGCTTAGCGCTAAACAGGGGTTTGAACACTGAAGCTTTCTTT
.	.	TRBV4-2	TRBJ2-2	CASSQDPRVSAGELFF	TGTGCCAGCAGCCAAGATCCCAGGGTGTCGGCCGGGGAGCTGTTTTTT
few	.	TRBV7-9	TRBJ1-1	CASSLEGFRHTEAFF	TGTGCCAGCAGCCTGGAGGGCTTCAGGCACACTGAAGCTTTCTTT
.	.	TRBV6-1	TRBJ1-5	CASSLTSPRDQPQHF	TGTGCCAGCAGCCTGACGTCCCCTAGGGATCAGCCCCAGCATTTT
few	TRBD2	TRBV4-1	TRBJ2-1	CASSQLAGSYNEQFF	TGCGCCAGCAGCCAACTAGCGGGGTCCTACAATGAGCAGTTCTTC
.	.	TRBV28	TRBJ2-5	CASKSQETQYF	TGTGCCAGCAAGTCCCAAGAGACCCAGTACTTC
.	TRBD1	TRBV18	TRBJ2-5	CASSLGQQETQYF	TGTGCCAGCTCTTTGGGACAGCAAGAGACCCAGTACTTC
.	TRBD1	TRBV2	TRBJ2-7	CASSEVPRGSGYEQYF	TGTGCCAGCAGTGAAGTCCCCAGGGGGTCCGGCTACGAGCAGTACTTC
once	.	TRBV4-1	TRBJ2-2	CASNPVMRAGLNTGELFF	TGCGCCAGCAACCCGGTGATGAGGGCGGGCTTGAACACCGGGGAGCTGTTTTTT
.	.	TRBV10-3	TRBJ2-7	CAISESIASYEQYF	TGTGCCATCAGTGAGTCGATAGCCTCCTACGAGCAGTACTTC
.	.	TRBV20-1	TRBJ2-1	CSARRRNEQFF	TGCAGTGCTAGACGACGGAATGAGCAGTTCTTC
.	TRBD1	TRBV28	TRBJ1-2	CASSTLGQGYYGYTF	TGTGCCAGCAGCACTCTAGGACAGGGCTACTATGGCTACACCTTC
.	TRBD1	TRBV11-2	TRBJ1-2	CASSSGQGARGNYGYTF	TGTGCCAGCAGCTCGGGACAGGGGGCGCGGGGTAACTATGGCTACACCTTC
.	.	TRBV19	TRBJ2-5	CASSIGLTRSQETQYF	TGTGCCAGTAGTATTGGTCTTACTAGGTCGCAAGAGACCCAGTACTTC
.	TRBD1	TRBV4-1	TRBJ2-7	CASSQIPGQGGHEQYF	TGCGCCAGCAGCCAGATCCCAGGACAGGGTGGCCACGAGCAGTACTTC
once	TRBD2	TRBV6-1	TRBJ2-2	CASSGSGSTGELFF	TGTGCCAGCAGTGGTAGCGGGAGTACCGGGGAGCTGTTTTTT
.	.	TRBV7-3	TRBJ1-3	CASSQGPSGNTIYF	TGTGCCAGCAGCCAGGGACCCTCTGGAAACACCATATATTTT
.	.	TRBV18	TRBJ2-7	CASSQSKGAYEQYF	TGTGCCAGCTCACAATCAAAGGGGGCCTACGAGCAGTACTTC
.	.	TRBV18	TRBJ2-7	CASSPDGAYEQYF	TGTGCCAGCTCACCGGACGGGGCCTACGAGCAGTACTTC
.	.	TRBV14	TRBJ2-2	CASSQGGSANTGELFF	TGTGCCAGCAGCCAAGGGGGCAGCGCGAACACCGGGGAGCTGTTTTTT
.	.	TRBV19	TRBJ1-2	CASSTPGLPPYGYTF	TGTGCCAGCTCCACCCCAGGGCTTCCACCCTATGGCTACACCTTC
.	.	TRBV11-2	TRBJ2-2	CASRSSGNTGELFF	TGTGCCAGCAGATCATCTGGCAACACCGGGGAGCTGTTTTTT
.	.	TRBV28	TRBJ1-3	CASSYLVHSGNTIYF	TGTGCCAGCAGTTATCTCGTCCACTCTGGAAACACCATATATTTT
.	.	TRBV28	TRBJ1-1	CASSLLTLDYTEAFF	TGTGCCAGCAGTTTATTAACCCTTGATTACACTGAAGCTTTCTTT
.	.	TRBV9	TRBJ2-5	CASSPYRGSGAQETQYF	TGTGCCAGCAGCCCCTACCGGGGGAGCGGAGCCCAAGAGACCCAGTACTTC
.	TRBD2	TRBV7-2	TRBJ2-3	CASSTGLAGAGDTQYF	TGTGCCAGCAGCACGGGACTAGCGGGAGCGGGAGATACGCAGTATTTT
few	.	TRBV7-9	TRBJ2-1	CASSLAGVGSEQFF	TGTGCCAGCAGCTTAGCGGGAGTGGGGTCGGAGCAGTTCTTC
.	.	TRBV5-4	TRBJ2-7	CASSWGGSEQYF	TGTGCCAGCAGCTGGGGTGGGAGCGAGCAGTACTTC
.	.	TRBV15	TRBJ2-3	CATSRNRAPDTQYF	TGTGCCACCAGCAGGAACAGGGCCCCAGATACGCAGTATTTT
.	TRBD1	TRBV29-1	TRBJ2-7	CSVETGPYEQYF	TGCAGCGTTGAGACAGGGCCCTACGAGCAGTACTTC
once	.	TRBV2	TRBJ2-3	CASRIGSTDTQYF	TGTGCCAGCAGGATCGGGAGCACAGATACGCAGTATTTT
.	TRBD1	TRBV7-2	TRBJ1-4	CASSLMGTGEEKLFF	TGTGCCAGCAGCCTTATGGGGACAGGGGAGGAAAAACTGTTTTTT
.	.	TRBV15	TRBJ1-3	CATSKGQMSGNTIYF	TGTGCCACCAGCAAAGGACAGATGTCTGGAAACACCATATATTTT
.	.	TRBV6-5	TRBJ1-1	CASSGTSSEAFF	TGTGCCAGCAGCGGGACGTCATCTGAAGCTTTCTTT
.	.	TRBV7-3	TRBJ2-1	CASSPSSPLNEQFF	TGTGCCAGCAGCCCAAGCTCGCCCCTCAATGAGCAGTTCTTC
.	.	TRBV5-1	TRBJ2-3	CASSLGPHGTDTQYF	TGCGCCAGCAGCTTGGGACCGCACGGCACAGATACGCAGTATTTT
.	.	TRBV11-2	TRBJ2-3	CASSSLTTSTDTQYF	TGTGCCAGCAGCTCCCTAACCACTAGCACAGATACGCAGTATTTT
.	.	TRBV28	TRBJ2-2	CASSFDSSVPGELFF	TGTGCCAGCAGTTTTGACAGCTCCGTCCCCGGGGAGCTGTTTTTT
.	TRBD1	TRBV6-1	TRBJ1-1	CASSESLGTGVRAFF	TGTGCCAGCAGTGAATCATTAGGGACAGGGGTTCGCGCTTTCTTT
.	.	TRBV4-1	TRBJ2-7	CASSRQGPNYEQYF	TGCGCCAGCAGCCGCCAAGGACCCAACTACGAGCAGTACTTC
.	.	TRBV28	TRBJ1-2	CASRLGNYGYTF	TGTGCCAGCAGACTGGGAAACTATGGCTACACCTTC
.	TRBD1	TRBV28	TRBJ1-3	CASSLTGQGGNTIYF	TGTGCCAGCAGTTTAACCGGACAGGGCGGAAACACCATATATTTT
.	.	TRBV28	TRBJ1-5	CASSSPSGGGSNQPQHF	TGTGCCAGCAGTTCTCCTTCGGGGGGGGGTAGCAATCAGCCCCAGCATTTT
.	TRBD1	TRBV27	TRBJ1-1	CASSPNRGLGEAFF	TGTGCCAGCAGCCCAAACAGGGGGCTTGGTGAAGCTTTCTTT
.	.	TRBV5-1	TRBJ2-7	CASSLVPGDSYEQYF	TGCGCCAGCAGCTTGGTGCCAGGGGACTCCTACGAGCAGTACTTC
few	.	TRBV7-9	TRBJ1-2	CASSLVANYGYTF	TGTGCCAGCAGCTTAGTGGCTAACTATGGCTACACCTTC
.	.	TRBV10-3	TRBJ2-3	CAISPHSRTDTQYF	TGTGCCATCAGTCCTCACTCGCGCACAGATACGCAGTATTTT
.	TRBD2	TRBV6-5	TRBJ2-7	CASSAVGGLEQYF	TGTGCCAGCAGCGCCGTGGGAGGGCTCGAGCAGTACTTC
.	.	TRBV29-1	TRBJ2-2	CSVENQFGVSNTGELFF	TGCAGCGTTGAAAACCAGTTCGGGGTATCGAACACCGGGGAGCTGTTTTTT